The clone carrying this TCR beta chain was seen once. These data come from a study of cytomegalovirus exposure and HLA in healthy donors. TCRdb's table, derived via immunoSEQ multiplex PCR, lists solely in-frame clones and lacks some. Found here are about 160,000 clones, 90% to 97% of them singletons; the top ten hold approximately 0.82%. This TCR came from a woman between 18 and 30 years old in good health and CMV-seronegative. Sequencing was done on a sample of PBMCs.

The CDR3 protein is CASSFSGQGVAEQYF. The CDR3 bases are TGTGCCAGCAGCTTCAGCGGACAGGGCGTCGCCGAGCAGTACTTC. The chain employs TRBV7-9 and TRBJ2-7; 8 positions match TRBD1. The CDR3 is made up of 15 amino acids. Germline V lookup: CDR1 SEHNR, CDR2 FQNEAQ (reference sequence). V was clipped by 3 bases and J by 6 bases; unmatched bases: 10.